Below are 29 T cell receptor beta chains sequenced from a single sample in a study of CXCR3-negative and CXCR3-positive naive CD8 T cells. TRB cDNA libraries were made by UMI-labeled 5' RACE. TCRdb re-called the 5' RACE reads, yielding one record per CDR3 amino acid sequence without DNA. The repertoire shows over 45,000 distinct CDR3 sequences; the top ten hold 14% to 15%. Sequencing was carried out using memory CD8+ T cells from blood. The receptor set was obtained from a human donor in good health. Some clones in this sample may be carry-over from other donors' samples.

The rearrangement uses TRBV11-2 and TRBJ2-3; the D call from TCRdb, TRBD2, cannot be confirmed without DNA. CDR1 SGHAT and CDR2 FQNNGV come from the germline V gene. The CDR3 has 18 amino acids. The CDR3 is CASSSHYLAGPSTDTQYF. The variable domain in full, with the rest retrieved from reference TRBV11-2 and TRBJ2-3, is EAGVAQSPRYKIIEKRQSVAFWCNPISGHATLYWYQQILGQGPKLLIQFQNNGVVDDSQLPKDRFSAERLKGVDSTLKIQPAKLEDSAVYLCASSSHYLAGPSTDTQYFGPGTRLTVL.

The chain combines TRBV10-2 with TRBJ2-3; TCRdb selects TRBD2, and the lack of DNA leaves this call unchecked. CDR1 and CDR2 from the germline V gene are WSHSY and SAAADI. This CDR3 has 14 residues. CDR3 region: CASSIAGVQDTQYF.

The gene calls are TRBV14 and TRBJ1-1. CDR3 size: 13 residues. CDR1 is SGHDN and CDR2 is FVKESK in the germline V gene. CDR3 in amino acids: CASSQKENTEAFF.

This chain links TRBV29-1 with TRBJ2-3; there is no DNA to check the TCRdb D call of TRBD2. Germline-derived CDR1 and CDR2 are SQVTM and ANQGSEA. This CDR3 is 16 amino acids long. Here the CDR3 reads CSVEFSSGRGTDTQYF.

V usage is TRBV29-1 and J usage is TRBJ2-7; as DNA is missing, the TRBD1 call by TCRdb cannot be tested. Germline CDR1 and CDR2: SQVTM and ANQGSEA. This CDR3 region has 17 residues. The CDR3 region is CSVARDRERSASYEQYF.

The rearrangement links TRBV28 to TRBJ2-5; TCRdb picks TRBD1, but there is no DNA to check that call. Looked up from germline, CDR1 is MDHEN and CDR2 is SYDVKM. The CDR3 is 13 residues long. CDR3 region: CASSPGNQETQYF. The whole variable domain, remainder taken from reference TRBV28 and TRBJ2-5, is DVKVTQSSRYLVKRTGEKVFLECVQDMDHENMFWYRQDPGLGLRLIYFSYDVKMKEKGDIPEGYSVSREKKERFSLILESASTNQTSMYLCASSPGNQETQYFGPGTRLLVL.

V and J are TRBV28 and TRBJ1-2. CDR3 length: 15 amino acids. Germline V CDR1 and CDR2: MDHEN, SYDVKM. CDR3 region: CASRPRALANYGYTF.

The chain is built from TRBV6-6 and TRBJ2-7; TCRdb calls TRBD2, which cannot be checked without DNA. The CDR3 is made up of 16 amino acids. The germline CDR1 and CDR2 sequences are MNHNY and SVGAGI (reference sequence). The CDR3 region is CASSLGLAGTSYEQYF.

The gene calls are TRBV5-4 and TRBJ2-3; with no DNA, the TCRdb D assignment of TRBD1 cannot be verified. The V gene's germline CDR1 is SGHNT and CDR2 YYREEE (reference sequence). CDR3 length: 14 amino acids. The CDR3 sequence: CASSPTGYGDTQYF.

The V call is TRBV23-1, the J call TRBJ2-5; the D call from TCRdb, TRBD1, cannot be confirmed without DNA. TRBV23-1 is designated an ORF whose function remains uncertain. The CDR3 covers 13 residues. CDR3 sequence: CASSRAQQETQYF.

This rearrangement joins TRBV20-1 to TRBJ1-1; TCRdb designates TRBD1, a call that cannot be tested without DNA. The CDR3 has 14 amino acids. CDR1 is DFQATT, CDR2 SNEGSKA, per germline (reference sequence). The CDR3 here is CSAWGDRGNTEAFF.

CDR3: CASSELAGGNNEQFF. This chain joins TRBV6-4 and TRBJ2-1; TCRdb designates TRBD2, a call that cannot be tested without DNA. CDR3 length equals 15 residues. The germline gives CDR1 MRHNA, CDR2 SNTAGT.

The chain couples TRBV12-3 or TRBV12-4 to TRBJ2-2. CDR3 length equals 12 residues. The CDR3 region is CASSFGSGELFF.

This chain connects TRBV18 to TRBJ1-1. The CDR3 is 14 residues long. The germline CDR1 and CDR2 sequences are KGHSH and LQKENI. CDR3 sequence reads: CASSPGQKNTEAFF.

The chain has TRBV29-1 and TRBJ2-2; TCRdb indicates TRBD2, and absent DNA this call remains unverified. The germline CDR1 and CDR2 sequences are SQVTM and ANQGSEA. The length of the CDR3 is 16 residues. The CDR3 protein is CSVERVAGRNTGELFF.

The chain recombines TRBV29-1 with TRBJ1-1. CDR3 length: 13 amino acids. Germline CDR1 is SQVTM and CDR2 is ANQGSEA. This CDR3 reads CSVEEGAGTEAFF.

CDR3 sequence reads: CASTHSGDYEQYF. The V gene is TRBV27, the J gene TRBJ2-7. Germline V gives CDR1 MNHEY, CDR2 SMNVEV (reference sequence). The CDR3 consists of 13 residues.

This rearrangement joins TRBV28 to TRBJ1-3; TCRdb's D gene call, TRBD1, goes unchecked for lack of DNA. CDR1 is MDHEN and CDR2 is SYDVKM in the germline V gene. The CDR3 sequence is 14 residues long. CDR3 loop: CASGLEGPANTIYF.

The chain links TRBV14 to TRBJ2-3; the TRBD2 assignment by TCRdb is unverifiable without DNA. CDR1 and CDR2 (germline): SGHDN, FVKESK. This CDR3 contains 15 residues. The CDR3 loop reads CASSLLAAPGDTQYF.

J is TRBJ1-4 and V is TRBV7-8; TCRdb's D call, TRBD1, is unchecked because there is no DNA. The germline V gene has CDR1 SGHVS and CDR2 FQNEAQ. The CDR3 is made up of 15 amino acids. The CDR3 here is CASSFSGGANEKLFF. The entire variable domain, with the rest obtained from reference TRBV7-8 and TRBJ1-4, is as follows: GAGVSQSPRYKVAKRGQDVALRCDPISGHVSLFWYQQALGQGPEFLTYFQNEAQLDKSGLPSDRFFAERPEGSVSTLKIQRTQQEDSAVYLCASSFSGGANEKLFFGSGTQLSVL.

The rearrangement joins TRBV15 to TRBJ1-1. This CDR3 spans 12 amino acids. CDR1 LNHNV and CDR2 YYDKDF come from the germline V gene (reference sequence). CDR3 in amino acids: CATSSYLGEAFF.

The chain employs TRBV6-1 and TRBJ2-1. The CDR3 length is 15 residues. Germline V CDR1 and CDR2: MNHNS, SASEGT. CDR3 sequence reads: CASSDKTGSYNEQFF.

The chain has TRBV6-2 or TRBV6-3 and TRBJ2-3; the D gene TCRdb calls, TRBD1, cannot be checked with no DNA. CDR3 size: 15 residues. In germline, CDR1 is MNHEY, CDR2 SVGEGT. This CDR3 is CASSYGTGGSDTQYF.

V and J are TRBV28 and TRBJ2-5. Germline CDR1 and CDR2: MDHEN and SYDVKM. The CDR3 has 14 amino acids. CDR3: CASSLTRVQETQYF.

This clonotype shows up as medium-sized by frequency. The chain links TRBV6-2 or TRBV6-3 to TRBJ1-1; the TCRdb D gene call, TRBD1, has no DNA to confirm it. CDR1 MNHEY and CDR2 SVGEGT come from the germline V gene. The CDR3 sequence is 14 residues long. CDR3 amino acids: CASGSFHRGTEAFF.

This chain links TRBV6-6 with TRBJ2-1; as DNA is missing, the TRBD2 call by TCRdb cannot be tested. This CDR3 region has 18 residues. Germline assignment: CDR1 MNHNY and CDR2 SVGAGI (reference sequence). CDR3: CASSYSMEVAGVYNEQFF.

The chain combines TRBV12-3 or TRBV12-4 with TRBJ2-6. The CDR3 runs to 13 residues. CDR3 in amino acids: CASSWAGANVLTF.

V gene TRBV4-1 combines with J gene TRBJ2-7. Germline CDR1 reads MGHRA; CDR2 reads YSYEKL. This CDR3 spans 15 amino acids. The CDR3 region is CASSQGPETPYEQYF.

The chain has TRBV29-1 and TRBJ2-5; TCRdb designates TRBD1, a call that cannot be tested without DNA. Looked up from germline, CDR1 is SQVTM and CDR2 is ANQGSEA. This CDR3 is built from 12 residues. The chain's CDR3 is CSVVQGMETQYF.